Following are 32 T cell receptor beta chains from one sample sequenced in a study of TET2 disruption in CD19-targeted CAR T cells. Their antigens are not known. Treatment defined: autologous CTL019 cells: CD19 CAR with 4-1BB and CD3 zeta domains. Profiled with immunoSEQ multiplex PCR; TCRdb holds only in-frame clones, not every one. The sample totals 25,000 or so clones; its top ten clones hold under 2.5%. This sample comprised CD8- CAR+ T cells sorted from cultured blood T cells, obtained for CD19 CAR T cell therapy. The subset here: CD8-negative CAR-positive T cells from the infusion product. Receptors originate from a man aged 65-85 years with chronic lymphocytic leukemia.

Concerning this clone: The read falls 3 residues short of the CDR3 end, and the missing part is taken from the germline J gene. This rearrangement joins TRBV6-2 or TRBV6-3 to TRBJ2-4, with D tentatively TRBD1 or TRBD2 (5 bases each). CDR1 is MNHEY and CDR2 is SVGEGT in the germline V gene. Between the trimmed V and J ends, which lost 10 bases and 2 bases, there was a span of 18 bases. This CDR3 spans 15 amino acids. The sequenced part of the CDR3 DNA is TGTGCCACCGCGAACGAAGGGGAGACCAAAAACATT. This translates into CATANEGETKNI. The CDR3 in full is CATANEGETKNIQYF.

Concerning this clone itself: The read halts 3 residues ahead of the CDR3 end, with the missing end drawn from the germline J gene. This same CDR3 is encoded by further DNA sequences in the sample. This chain links TRBV18 with TRBJ1-2; 9 bases fit TRBD1. The junction had 8 bases not matched to a gene; V was cut back by 3 bases and J by 6 bases. CDR1 is KGHSH and CDR2 is LQKENI in the germline V gene. The CDR3 contains 15 residues. CDR3 sequence reads: CASSPTRDRDDGYTF. Incomplete CDR3 DNA: TGTGCCAGCTCACCCACCCGGGACAGGGACGATGGC. The full variable domain, in which reference TRBV18 and TRBJ1-2 provide the parts outside the CDR3, is NAGVMQNPRHLVRRRGQEARLRCSPMKGHSHVYWYRQLPEEGLKFMVYLQKENIIDESGMPKERFSAEFPKEGPSILRIQQVVRGDSAAYFCASSPTRDRDDGYTFGSGTRLTVV.

Concerning this clone: The read ends 3 residues shy of where the CDR3 ends; the end is completed using the germline J gene. The chain has TRBV19 and TRBJ1-1; 7 bases are shared with TRBD1. The CDR3 runs 14 residues. From germline, CDR1 is LNHDA and CDR2 SQIVND (reference sequence). The V gene end was trimmed by 5 bases and the J gene end by 0 bases; junction bases not matched to a gene: 3. The CDR3 reads CASSRTGVNTEAFF. Incomplete CDR3 DNA: TGTGCCAGTAGTCGGACAGGCGTGAACACTGAA. The complete variable domain, with remaining parts taken from reference TRBV19 and TRBJ1-1, reads DGGITQSPKYLFRKEGQNVTLSCEQNLNHDAMYWYRQDPGQGLRLIYYSQIVNDFQKGDIAEGYSVSREKKESFPLTVTSAQKNPTAFYLCASSRTGVNTEAFFGQGTRLTVV.

Concerning this clone: The DNA ends 3 residues before the CDR3 does, and the rest of the CDR3 is filled in from the germline J gene. The V call is TRBV5-1, the J call TRBJ2-4; D ambiguous. Germline-derived CDR1 and CDR2 are SGHRS and YFSETQ. This CDR3 has 13 amino acids. The CDR3 bases that were read are TGCGCCAGCAGCTCCCAAACTAACTATGGT. Its protein is CASSSQTNYG. The entire CDR3 reads CASSSQTNYGQYF.

About this clone itself: The CDR3 end lies 3 residues beyond the end of the read and is filled in from the germline J gene. The chain links TRBV19 to TRBJ1-1, with a weak D call TRBD1 (6 bases). CDR1 is LNHDA and CDR2 is SQIVND in the germline V gene (reference sequence). This CDR3 is built from 15 residues. The CDR3 is CASSIRLGGGETAFF. The DNA read from the CDR3 is TGTGCCAGTAGTATCCGCCTAGGAGGGGGTGAGACC.

Comments on this clone: Read sequence stops 3 residues before the CDR3 end, and the germline J gene provides the missing end. The chain is built from TRBV11-2 and TRBJ2-1; 8 nucleotides agree with TRBD2. Germline V CDR1 and CDR2: SGHAT, FQNNGV. V gave up 1 base and J gave up 5 bases; unmatched junction bases: 4. The CDR3 extends over 15 amino acids. Incomplete CDR3 DNA: TGTGCCAGCAGCTTAGTGGGACTAGTGAACAATGAG. This encodes CASSLVGLVNNE. The full CDR3 protein is CASSLVGLVNNEQFF.

Concerning this clone itself: Germline is not matched at one junction end, which may reflect a read error. The read stops 3 residues short of the end of the CDR3; the missing end is completed from the germline J gene. The V and J genes are TRBV4-2 and TRBJ1-1, with no clear D. The CDR3 extends over 13 amino acids. The germline gives CDR1 LGHNA, CDR2 YNFKEQ. Incomplete CDR3 DNA: TGCGCCAGCAGCCAAGTGGCCGGGGTTGAA. Protein sequence: CASSQVAGVE. The whole CDR3 protein reads CASSQVAGVEAFF.

Comments on this clone: The read finishes 3 residues shy of the CDR3 end, and the germline J gene is used to complete it. This rearrangement joins TRBV5-1 to TRBJ2-4; 7 nucleotides agree with TRBD1. The CDR3 has 14 residues. Germline CDR1 is SGHRS and CDR2 is YFSETQ. CDR3 residues: CASSLETGVEGQYF. The part of the CDR3 DNA that was read is TGCGCCAGCAGCTTGGAAACAGGGGTGGAAGGT. Supplemented by reference TRBV5-1 and TRBJ2-4, the full variable domain reads KAGVTQTPRYLIKTRGQQVTLSCSPISGHRSVSWYQQTPGQGLQFLFEYFSETQRNKGNFPGRFSGRQFSNSRSEMNVSTLELGDSALYLCASSLETGVEGQYFGAGTRLSVL.

With regard to this clone: The read terminates 3 residues before the CDR3 end, so the remaining end is supplied by the germline J gene. The chain uses TRBV19 and TRBJ1-1; D gene ambiguous. CDR1 is LNHDA and CDR2 is SQIVND in the germline V gene (reference sequence). This CDR3 has 15 residues. Trimming took 5 bases from V and 4 from J, leaving 17 bases between them. The sequenced part of the CDR3 DNA is TGTGCCAGTAGTCCGAAACCAGAGGTCCGCACTGAA. Its translation is CASSPKPEVRTE. The CDR3 reads in full as CASSPKPEVRTEAFF.

Details on this clone: The observed sequence ends 3 residues before the CDR3 terminus, with the missing tail filled in from the germline J gene. The chain carries TRBV7-6 and TRBJ1-2, with a possible D match to TRBD1 (6 bases). The CDR3 consists of 13 residues. Germline CDR1 is SGHVS and CDR2 is FNYEAQ. The part of the CDR3 DNA that was read is TGTGCCAGCAGCCCCCAGACAGGCTACGAC. It specifies CASSPQTGYD. Given in full, the CDR3 is CASSPQTGYDYTF.

As to this clone: The read ends 3 residues shy of where the CDR3 ends; the end is completed using the germline J gene. The genes are TRBV7-3 and TRBJ1-1; tentative D call: TRBD1 (6 bases). Deletions cut 8 bases from V and 1 base from J, with 11 bases between. The CDR3 consists of 13 residues. Germline V lookup: CDR1 SGHTA, CDR2 FQGTGA. The CDR3 protein is CASGGGRNTEAFF. The sequenced CDR3 bases are TGTGCCAGCGGCGGGGGGCGGAACACTGAA. The whole variable domain, filled in from reference TRBV7-3 and TRBJ1-1, reads GAGVSQTPSNKVTEKGKYVELRCDPISGHTALYWYRQSLGQGPEFLIYFQGTGAADDSGLPNDRFFAVRPEGSVSTLKIQRTERGDSAVYLCASGGGRNTEAFFGQGTRLTVV.

As for this clone: The sequence runs out 3 residues before the end of the CDR3; the remainder is reconstructed from the germline J gene. This rearrangement joins TRBV2 to TRBJ1-1; TRBD1 might be the D (6 bases). V lost 6 bases to trimming and J lost 4 bases, with 15 bases between them. Germline lookup yields CDR1 SNHLY and CDR2 FYNNEI. The CDR3 length is 14 residues. The sequenced CDR3 bases are TGTGCCAGCAGCCCTGACAGGAGTGGCACTGAA. Translating gives CASSPDRSGTE. The CDR3 in full is CASSPDRSGTEAFF.

Concerning this clone: Read data end 3 residues before the CDR3 end; the end is taken from the germline J gene. The sample has other DNA sequences that encode this CDR3 too. The rearrangement uses TRBV2 and TRBJ1-2; no definite D call. The V gene lost 6 bases and the J gene lost 3 bases, with 14 bases spanning the gap. There are 14 residues in the CDR3. CDR1 is SNHLY, CDR2 FYNNEI, per germline. CDR3 in amino acids: CASSQRSQDYGYTF. CDR3 DNA (partial): TGTGCCAGCAGCCAACGCAGCCAGGACTATGGC.

A note on this clone: The read finishes 3 residues shy of the CDR3 end, and the germline J gene is used to complete it. The genes are TRBV18 and TRBJ2-3, with 15 positions matching TRBD2. CDR1 is KGHSH, CDR2 LQKENI, per germline. This CDR3 has 17 residues. The V and J ends lost 4 bases and 3 bases, in that order; junction bases with no gene match: 5. The part of the CDR3 DNA that was read is TGTGCCAGCTCACGGACTAGCGGGGGGGCCACGACAGATACG. Encoded protein: CASSRTSGGATTDT. The full CDR3 protein reads CASSRTSGGATTDTQYF. Complete variable domain (other parts from reference TRBV18 and TRBJ2-3): NAGVMQNPRHLVRRRGQEARLRCSPMKGHSHVYWYRQLPEEGLKFMVYLQKENIIDESGMPKERFSAEFPKEGPSILRIQQVVRGDSAAYFCASSRTSGGATTDTQYFGPGTRLTVL.

A word on this clone: The CDR3 end is not reached by the read, which stops 3 residues before it; the germline J gene fills it in. This rearrangement joins TRBV12-3 or TRBV12-4 to TRBJ1-5, with TRBD1 matching 9 bases. V trimming: 3 bases; J trimming: 7 bases; junction bases outside the gene matches: 7. This CDR3 has 15 residues. The CDR3 bases that were read are TGTGCCAGCAGTTTGTTACAGGGGGCACGACAGCCC. It encodes CASSLLQGARQP. In full, the CDR3 is CASSLLQGARQPQHF.

Details on this clone: The CDR3 extends 3 residues past the end of the read, so its final part is completed from the germline J gene. V usage is TRBV29-1 and J usage is TRBJ1-2; 8 nucleotides align to TRBD1. The CDR3 consists of 14 residues. The germline V gene has CDR1 SQVTM and CDR2 ANQGSEA. V lost 6 bases and J lost 4; bases outside the gene matches: 10. The sequenced CDR3 bases are TGCAGCGTCACCCGACAGGGGCTGAGCTATGGC. Protein: CSVTRQGLSYG. The entire CDR3 protein reads CSVTRQGLSYGYTF.

Concerning this clone itself: From the germline J gene comes the end of the CDR3, since the read stops 3 residues before it. The gene calls are TRBV19 and TRBJ2-1, with 8 bases lining up with TRBD1. Germline trimming cut 3 bases from V and 5 bases from J; bases unmatched to any gene: 3. Germline V CDR1 and CDR2: LNHDA, SQIVND (reference sequence). The CDR3 consists of 14 residues. CDR3 in amino acids: CASSIRGRDNEQFF. The CDR3 bases that were read are TGTGCCAGTAGTATCAGGGGGCGAGACAATGAG.

A remark on this clone: Coverage ceases 3 residues before the CDR3 finishes, and the germline J gene fills in the end. The chain recombines TRBV12-3 or TRBV12-4 with TRBJ2-1, with D perhaps TRBD2 (5 bases). The CDR3 contains 10 residues. V was pared by 7 bases and J by 9 bases, with 7 bases between. Incomplete CDR3 DNA: TGTGCCAGCAATGCGGGTGAG. The encoded protein is CASNAGE. In full, the CDR3 reads CASNAGEQFF.

On this clone: The DNA ends 3 residues before the CDR3 does, and the rest of the CDR3 is filled in from the germline J gene. This rearrangement joins TRBV7-9 to TRBJ1-2; 10 nucleotides match TRBD1. This CDR3 is 14 amino acids long. Per the germline V gene, CDR1 is SEHNR and CDR2 is FQNEAQ (reference sequence). Here the CDR3 reads CASSSGQGEGDYTF. CDR3 DNA, as far as it was read: TGTGCCAGCAGCTCCGGACAGGGGGAGGGAGAC.

The CDR3 spells CASSLTGADTQYF. Incomplete CDR3 DNA: TGTGCCAGCAGCTTGACAGGCGCAGATACG. The rearrangement uses TRBV5-5 and TRBJ2-3; D might be TRBD1 (5 bases). The read ends 3 residues shy of where the CDR3 ends; the end is completed using the germline J gene. Germline V lookup: CDR1 SGHKS, CDR2 YYEKEE (reference sequence). V lost 1 base and J lost 4, with 7 bases in between. This CDR3 is built from 13 residues.

About this clone: Compared with germline, one end of the junction differs, possibly owing to a read error. From the germline J gene comes the end of the CDR3, since the read stops 3 residues before it. In the same sample, other DNA sequences code for this CDR3. This chain links TRBV20-1 with TRBJ1-3; TRBD1 agrees at 8 bases. CDR3 size: 14 residues. Germline V CDR1 and CDR2: DFQATT, SNEGSKA (reference sequence). The DNA read from the CDR3 is TGCAGTGCTAGCCAGGGGGCTGGGGGAAACACT. Translation gives CSASQGAGGNT. The full-length CDR3 reads as CSASQGAGGNTIYF.

As regards this clone: Read sequence stops 3 residues before the CDR3 end, and the germline J gene provides the missing end. The chain employs TRBV7-3 and TRBJ1-2; 8 nucleotides line up with TRBD1. Germline loops: CDR1 SGHTA, CDR2 FQGTGA. The CDR3 consists of 15 residues. V lost 1 base and J lost 7; bases outside the gene matches: 8. CDR3 residues: CASSLNPGQDRGYTF. The sequenced part of the CDR3 DNA is TGTGCCAGCAGCTTAAATCCGGGACAGGACCGTGGC.

In regard to this clone: From the germline J gene comes the end of the CDR3, since the read stops 3 residues before it. This chain connects TRBV19 to TRBJ1-5; no clear D. Trimming took 5 bases from V and 1 from J, leaving 15 bases between them. There are 16 residues in the CDR3. Germline V gene data show CDR1 as LNHDA and CDR2 as SQIVND (reference sequence). CDR3 region: CASSWMVQLSNQPQHF. The CDR3 DNA, read in part, is TGTGCCAGTAGTTGGATGGTACAGCTAAGCAATCAGCCC.

A note on this clone: Read coverage stops 3 residues before the CDR3 terminus; the germline J gene supplies the remainder. This chain links TRBV6-2 or TRBV6-3 with TRBJ1-2; D remains unclear. Germline V gene lookup returns CDR1 MNHEY and CDR2 SVGEGT. The CDR3 totals 15 residues. The part of the CDR3 DNA that was read is TGTGCCAGCAGTCCGACTGGCATCAGAACCTACGAC. Its translation is CASSPTGIRTYD. The entire CDR3 is CASSPTGIRTYDYTF.

Note on this clone: The CDR3 extends 3 residues past the end of the read, so its final part is completed from the germline J gene. The chain carries TRBV5-1 and TRBJ2-7; tentative D call: TRBD2 (6 bases). There are 18 residues in the CDR3. Germline V lookup: CDR1 SGHRS, CDR2 YFSETQ. Deletions cut 4 bases from V and 0 bases from J, with 23 bases between. CDR3 DNA (partial): TGCGCCAGCAGCGTAGGACTTGGAAGCGGAGGGAGCTCCTACGAG. This encodes CASSVGLGSGGSSYE. The full CDR3 reads CASSVGLGSGGSSYEQYF.

With regard to this clone: Read sequence stops 3 residues before the CDR3 end, and the germline J gene provides the missing end. This CDR3 is also generated by other DNA sequences in the sample. This chain joins TRBV6-2 or TRBV6-3 and TRBJ1-3, with 7 nucleotides matching TRBD1. CDR3 length: 16 residues. Germline CDR1 reads MNHEY; CDR2 reads SVGEGT. Germline trimming cut 4 bases from V and 0 bases from J; bases unmatched to any gene: 6. The CDR3: CASSSGQLSSGNTIYF. The sequenced part of the CDR3 DNA is TGTGCCAGCAGTTCGGGACAGCTTTCCTCTGGAAACACC.

Notes on this clone: The read ends 3 residues before the CDR3 terminus; that terminus is restored from the germline J gene. The chain couples TRBV5-1 to TRBJ1-2, with 7 bases aligning to TRBD1. The junction had 4 bases not matched to a gene; V was cut back by 1 base and J by 4 bases. The CDR3 extends over 14 amino acids. CDR1 SGHRS and CDR2 YFSETQ come from the germline V gene. The CDR3 protein is CASSLMTGTYGYTF. CDR3 bases read: TGCGCCAGCAGCTTGATGACAGGGACCTATGGC.

Notes on this clone: The CDR3 goes on 3 residues after the read ends, and that part is filled in from the germline J gene. The sample holds other DNA sequences that translate to the same CDR3. This sequence joins TRBV18 and TRBJ1-1; D is perhaps TRBD1 (6 bases). Trimming removed 5 bases from V and 0 bases from J, with 10 bases in between. The CDR3 sequence is 14 residues long. CDR1 and CDR2 from the germline V gene are KGHSH and LQKENI. The covered CDR3 bases are TGTGCCAGCTCAGCGGGACACATGAACACTGAA. Amino acid sequence: CASSAGHMNTE. The CDR3 in full is CASSAGHMNTEAFF.

Turning to this clone: The read ends 3 residues shy of where the CDR3 ends; the end is completed using the germline J gene. J is TRBJ2-4 and V is TRBV6-2 or TRBV6-3; 7 positions match TRBD1. This CDR3 contains 15 residues. The germline gives CDR1 MNHEY, CDR2 SVGEGT. Partial CDR3 DNA: TGTGCCAGCAGCCCAGACCGGGACAGAAATCAGCCT. It codes for CASSPDRDRNQP. The whole CDR3 reads CASSPDRDRNQPQYF.

In regard to this clone: Sequence at one end of the junction differs from germline and may be a read error. The read ends 3 residues shy of where the CDR3 ends; the end is completed using the germline J gene. Other DNA sequences from this sample encode an identical CDR3 as well. The genes are TRBV5-1 and TRBJ1-2, with TRBD1 matching over 12 bases. This CDR3 contains 16 residues. Germline V CDR1 and CDR2: SGHRS, YFSETQ. CDR3 loop: CASSSFPGTGGDGYTF. The sequenced part of the CDR3 DNA is TGCGCCAGCAGCTCCTTCCCCGGGACAGGGGGCGATGGT.

Comment on this clone: The CDR3 end falls 3 residues outside the read, so it is completed with the germline J gene. V gene TRBV7-6 combines with J gene TRBJ2-7; 12 bases agree with TRBD2. The CDR3 covers 18 residues. Germline CDR1 and CDR2: SGHVS and FNYEAQ. The V and J ends lost 5 bases and 0 bases, in that order; junction bases with no gene match: 11. This CDR3 reads CASSRTSGGPSSSYEQYF. CDR3 DNA, as far as it was read: TGTGCCAGCAGCCGAACTAGCGGGGGGCCCTCAAGCTCCTACGAG.

Comment on this clone: Coverage ceases 3 residues before the CDR3 finishes, and the germline J gene fills in the end. This chain uses TRBV10-3 with TRBJ2-4; D might be TRBD2 (7 bases). Germline lookup yields CDR1 ENHRY and CDR2 SYGVKD. The CDR3 contains 16 residues. The covered CDR3 bases are TGTGCCATCAGCCCAGCCCTGGGGGGGGCCGGGGAGACT. Protein sequence: CAISPALGGAGET. The entire CDR3 sequence reads CAISPALGGAGETQYF.